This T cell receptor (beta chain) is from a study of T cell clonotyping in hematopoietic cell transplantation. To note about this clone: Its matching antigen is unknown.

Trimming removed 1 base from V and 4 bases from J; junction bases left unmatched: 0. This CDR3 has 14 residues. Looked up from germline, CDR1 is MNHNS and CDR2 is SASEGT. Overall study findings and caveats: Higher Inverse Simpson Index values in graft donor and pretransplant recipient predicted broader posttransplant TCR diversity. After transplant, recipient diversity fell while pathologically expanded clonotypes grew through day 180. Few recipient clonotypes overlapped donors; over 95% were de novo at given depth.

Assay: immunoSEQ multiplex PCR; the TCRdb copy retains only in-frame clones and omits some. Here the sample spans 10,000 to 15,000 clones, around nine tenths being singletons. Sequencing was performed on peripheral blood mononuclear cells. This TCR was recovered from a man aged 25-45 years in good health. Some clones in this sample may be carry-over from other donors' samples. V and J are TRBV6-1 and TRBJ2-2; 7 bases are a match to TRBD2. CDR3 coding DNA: TGTGCCAGCAGTGAAGGGACTAGCACCGGGGAGCTGTTTTTT. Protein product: CASSEGTSTGELFF.